The following is a TCR beta chain sequence with its context. This entry is derived from a study of CD8 T cells in Susac syndrome. Reverse transcription of about 0.5 to 1 ug RNA was carried out with random hexamers. The amplification used immunoSEQ multiplex PCR on TCR beta CDR3; it spanned 54 Vbeta and 13 Jbeta. TCRdb re-called the immunoSEQ multiplex PCR reads through MiXCR, storing one row per CDR3 protein. This table has fewer than 150,000 distinct CDR3 sequences, under 95% appearing once. The sequenced sample was CD8+ T cells from PBMCs. This receptor was taken from a human donor with multiple sclerosis.

The CDR3 DNA sequence: TGTGCCAGCAGCTTGGGGACAGGGCCTAATAATGAGCAGTTCTTC. Translated, it gives CASSLGTGPNNEQFF. The chain uses TRBV7-6 and TRBJ2-1, with 9 bases that match TRBD1. There are 15 residues in the CDR3. Unmatched junction bases numbered 7, after V lost 3 bases and J lost 7 bases. Germline CDR1 SGHVS, CDR2 FNYEAQ.